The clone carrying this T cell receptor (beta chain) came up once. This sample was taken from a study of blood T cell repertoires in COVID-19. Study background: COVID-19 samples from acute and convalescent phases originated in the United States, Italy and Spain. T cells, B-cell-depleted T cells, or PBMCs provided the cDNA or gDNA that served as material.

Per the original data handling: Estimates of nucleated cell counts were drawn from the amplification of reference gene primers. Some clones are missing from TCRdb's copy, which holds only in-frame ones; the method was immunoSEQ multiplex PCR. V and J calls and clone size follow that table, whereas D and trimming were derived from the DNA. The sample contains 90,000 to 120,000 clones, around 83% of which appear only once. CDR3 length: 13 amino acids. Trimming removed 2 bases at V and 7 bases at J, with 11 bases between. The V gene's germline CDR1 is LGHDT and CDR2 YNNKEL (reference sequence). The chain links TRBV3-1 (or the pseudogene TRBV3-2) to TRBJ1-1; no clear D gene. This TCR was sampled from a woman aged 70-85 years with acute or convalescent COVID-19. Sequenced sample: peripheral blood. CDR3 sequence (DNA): TGTGCCAGCAGCCAAAACCGGGGTTTTGAAGCTTTCTTT. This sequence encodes CASSQNRGFEAFF.